The present T cell receptor (beta chain) was sequenced within a study of Graves' ophthalmopathy and Graves' hyperthyroidism. Study summary: At initial diagnosis, peripheral blood was obtained, and this preceded any treatment. The study's findings and limits: Clonotypes were expanded in thyroid at above 0.001 frequency, and most also appeared in blood.

In this sample, this clonotype turned up a few times. The antigen is undetermined. Because it lacks the conserved phenylalanine or tryptophan at the end, this CDR3 is likely a read error. From RNA, the CDR3 regions of TCR beta chains were amplified and sequenced. The workflow started with a first-round RT-PCR run with HTBI primers and then moved on to a second-round multiplex PCR. TCRdb re-analysed the multiplex PCR reads in MiXCR, keeping a single row per CDR3 protein. The table lists approximately 500,000 distinct CDR3 sequences, roughly 14% of them singletons. Ineligible for inclusion were patients with other autoimmune diseases, uncontrolled infections, pregnancy or lactation. Trimming pared 4 bases from V and 1 base from J, leaving 17 bases between. CDR3 size: 16 residues. Germline CDR1 reads SGHRS; CDR2 reads YFSETQ.

The TCR comes from a woman aged 30 to 39 with Graves' ophthalmopathy. V usage is TRBV5-1 and J usage is TRBJ1-1; D gene uncertain. The specimen sequenced was blood. Written as DNA, the CDR3 is TGCGCCAGCAGCATATGGGCAGGATCCGGGAACACTGAAGCTTTCGTT. This codes for CASSIWAGSGNTEAFV.